The text below deals with one T cell receptor beta chain. Its specific antigen is unknown. No qualities accompany the bases; no much larger clone lies one base away. TCR CDR3 regions were amplified from genomic DNA by multiplex PCR using the deep immunoSEQ assay. Extracted genomic DNA from each cell subset was distributed evenly across all wells of several immunoSEQ 96-well plates, and each plate was treated as a replicate. For sorted subsets, each replicate PCR was loaded with 150 to 250 ng genomic DNA, equivalent to 30,000 or so T cell genomes. The purified libraries were quantified using a Qubit 3.0 fluorometer, sized with a Bioanalyzer 2100, and then quantified again using the KAPA Library Quantification kit. Every immunoSEQ 96-well plate was sequenced on a dedicated single-read 150-cycle Illumina NextSeq 550 flow cell. As for the authors' bioinformatics: Because the immunoSEQ output included only junctional sequences and no quality scores, the filtering could not be the same as the filtering used for full-length reads. To assign V/J genes and CDR3, sequences were annotated against IMGT germline references using PyIR, a Python wrapper for IgBLAST v1.9. Reads were filtered out if the reads had weak V/J assignments (E-value above 1e-6), no CDR3, stop codons, out-of-frame junctions, or ambiguous translated residues. V3J clonotypes were defined as sequences sharing the same inferred V gene, J gene, and CDR3 amino acid sequence. Percentage overlap between repertoires was computed as shared unique clonotypes divided by the size of the smaller repertoire. RTK rarefaction, the Chao1 estimator, and Recon v2.1 estimates of unobserved clonotypes were used to assess repertoire richness. Generation probabilities were computed with OLGA for all TCRbeta clonotypes obtained by the gDNA method from several donors. TCRdb obtained this table from immuneACCESS and retained in-frame rearrangements with V and J assigned. These tables miss some clones; where compared with another copy, unresolved V genes account for less than half of the shortfall, and the remainder is unexplained. That table is the source of V, J and clone size, and D and trimming were worked out from the DNA. This sample lists millions of clones; 85% to 95% were detected once. Jointly, the top ten make up about 1.1% of the sample.

CD8 naive samples were obtained by positive selection for CCR7 among CD45RO-negative cells, yielding a CD45RA+CCR7+ population from which TemRA cells were excluded. The donors were healthy, HIV-negative adults with no recently reported acute infections or vaccinations. Every donor was a Caucasian adult residing in Nashville, Tennessee, USA. Blood was obtained by leukapheresis, after which PBMCs were separated by Ficoll-Histopaque density gradient centrifugation and cryopreserved in liquid nitrogen vapor phase. Analytical flow cytometry was used to check the purity and quantity of every magnetically sorted T cell population. Each sorted fraction had its genomic DNA isolated and then quantified by UV absorbance on a Nanodrop 2000c. From its cysteine to its phenylalanine, the CDR3 spans 12 amino acids. Only CDR3 DNA is held: 36 bases, read in frame from base 1. V was cut back by 3 bases and J by 6 bases, leaving a gap of 9 bases between them. CDR1 SGHTA and CDR2 FQGNSA were looked up in the germline V gene.

This sample is drawn from a study of shared clonotypes between healthy human individuals (dated by TCRdb to 2020 to 2022). For the study in its entirety: The cohort comprised two women and a few men aged 18 to 49 years. For each donor, three plates each were used for CD4 naive and CD4 memory, two plates were used for CD8 naive, and one plate was used for CD8 memory. Blood TCR repertoires of five healthy adults were deeply sequenced to estimate repertoire size and the extent of clonotype sharing between individuals. To increase sequencing depth and limit assay-specific biases, different laboratories used diverse techniques to prepare libraries and sequence TCR repertoires. Leukapheresis yielded between about 0.85 and 10 billion PBMCs per donor.

Study-wide conclusions, independent of this receptor: When several donors were compared, the shared fraction of clonotypes was 5% to 6.5% for naive CD4, about 4% for naive CD8, 2% to 2.5% for memory CD4, and 0.4% for memory CD8. Only blood was sampled, and tissue TCR repertoires likely differ from those in blood. The genetic and exposure-history diversity represented was limited by the small number of donors. Compared with non-shared clonotypes, the clonotypes found in all four sorted-subset donors had higher generation probabilities. Pairwise subsampling indicated that sequencing depth was expected to affect the degree of clonotype sharing among donors. Naive subsets generally had larger estimated clonotype richness than memory subsets did. Even with the large sequencing depth, rarefaction of the sorted-subset datasets indicated that sequencing was incomplete.

Recombination linked TRBV7-2 to TRBJ2-7; no D segment can be confidently identified. The material sequenced was naive CD8+ T cells sorted from blood. This specimen's cell subset or site label, interpreted: CD45RA+CCR7+. This TCR derives from a man in his late teens or twenties in good health. The DNA reads TGTGCCAGCAGCTTCGGGTTCGGCGAGCAGTACTTC. This gives the protein CASSFGFGEQYF.